Below, 24 T cell receptor beta chains from the same sample are listed, as sequenced in a study of OX40 agonist ivuxolimab in advanced cancers. Here immunoSEQ multiplex PCR was the method, and the copy in TCRdb shows in-frame clones only, minus some. The sample records tens of thousands of clones, around 80% being singletons. Sequencing used CD4+ or CD8+ T cells sorted from blood, obtained in a trial of the OX40 agonist ivuxolimab. All receptors derive from an adult with an advanced solid tumor such as melanoma, head and neck, liver or kidney cancer.

The V gene is TRBV18, the J gene TRBJ2-5, with D perhaps TRBD1 (6 bases). Trimming removed 5 bases from V and 3 bases from J, with 10 bases in between. Germline lookup yields CDR1 KGHSH and CDR2 LQKENI. CDR3 length equals 13 residues. The CDR3 sequence: CASSERTEETQYF. CDR3 in DNA: TGTGCCAGCTCAGAGAGGACAGAAGAGACCCAGTACTTC.

The chain combines TRBV7-2 with TRBJ1-1; D is unclear. Germline CDR1 is SGHTA and CDR2 is FQGNSA. The CDR3 runs 12 residues. V was cut by 3 bases and J by 8 bases, with 10 bases left in between. The DNA of the CDR3 is TGTGCCAGCAGCTTTGGAGGACGAGAAGCTTTCTTT. Translating gives CASSFGGREAFF.

This clone occurred once. V and J are TRBV9 and TRBJ1-2; D might be TRBD1 (5 bases). Trimming left V 0 bases short and J 8 bases short, with 14 bases between. The CDR3 loop spans 14 amino acids. The germline V gene encodes CDR1 SGDLS and CDR2 YYNGEE. DNA of the CDR3: TGTGCCAGCAGCGTAGCGGAAGGGGCTGGCGGCTACACCTTC. It is translated as CASSVAEGAGGYTF.

The chain carries TRBV7-9 and TRBJ1-4, with a possible D match to TRBD1 (5 bases). The germline gives CDR1 SEHNR, CDR2 FQNEAQ (reference sequence). The V end was cut by 1 base, the J end by 8 bases, with 23 bases between. This CDR3 is 18 amino acids long. The CDR3 loop is CASSLGVGPAGLGEKLFF. CDR3 nucleotides: TGTGCCAGCAGCTTAGGTGTTGGACCGGCAGGGTTAGGGGAAAAACTGTTTTTT.

This clone was detected only once. The chain has TRBV23-1 and TRBJ2-1, with TRBD2 identical over 9 bases. TRBV23-1 is classed as an ORF, of uncertain function. V was pared by 3 bases and J by 4 bases, with 7 bases of the junction left unmatched. The CDR3 is 16 amino acids. The CDR3 DNA sequence: TGCGCCAGCAGTCATCGTGGGCTAGCGGGGTACAATGAGCAGTTCTTC. It translates to CASSHRGLAGYNEQFF.

In its sample, this clone was seen a few times. This chain's CDR3 is CASSESHRGLAGGRFAGELFF. The CDR3 bases are TGCGCCAGCAGTGAGTCCCACCGGGGACTAGCGGGGGGGAGGTTTGCCGGGGAGCTGTTTTTT. The chain has TRBV10-1 and TRBJ2-2; 16 bases align to TRBD2. This CDR3 has 21 amino acids. From germline, CDR1 is WNHNN and CDR2 SYGVQD (reference sequence). J was trimmed by 6 bases and V by 0 bases; bases with no gene match: 13.

The chain links TRBV29-1 to TRBJ1-3; D gene uncertain. The CDR3 has 14 residues. Germline V lookup: CDR1 SQVTM, CDR2 ANQGSEA. Trimming cost V 7 bases and J 0 bases, with 13 bases left between them. The CDR3 bases are TGCAGCGCCAAGGTAGACCTCTCTGGAAACACCATATATTTT. Protein: CSAKVDLSGNTIYF. Full variable domain (outside the CDR3, taken from reference TRBV29-1 and TRBJ1-3): SAVISQKPSRDICQRGTSLTIQCQVDSQVTMMFWYRQQPGQSLTLIATANQGSEATYESGFVIDKFPISRPNLTFSTLTVSNMSPEDSSIYLCSAKVDLSGNTIYFGEGSWLTVV.

Written as DNA, the CDR3 is TGTGCCAGCAGCATCGGGACTAGTAGTGTCGGGGAGCTGTTTTTT. Its protein product is CASSIGTSSVGELFF. The V call is TRBV9, the J call TRBJ2-2; 8 nucleotides align to TRBD2. CDR1 is SGDLS and CDR2 is YYNGEE in the germline V gene. V was pared by 4 bases and J by 7 bases, with 9 bases of the junction left unmatched. CDR3 length: 15 residues.

The V and J genes are TRBV5-1 and TRBJ2-7; no reliable D call. The CDR3 is made up of 13 amino acids. Trimming removed 5 bases from V and 0 bases from J, with 9 bases in between. Germline CDR1 reads SGHRS; CDR2 reads YFSETQ. CDR3 nucleotides: TGCGCCAGCAGGGCACCGCCCTCCTACGAGCAGTACTTC. As protein: CASRAPPSYEQYF.

A note on this clone: This sample also contains other DNA sequences that code for the same CDR3. The chain has TRBV28 and TRBJ1-5; no definite D call. The germline gives CDR1 MDHEN, CDR2 SYDVKM. This CDR3 contains 12 residues. V was cut by 3 bases and J by 6 bases, with 6 bases left in between. The CDR3 here is CASSFLSQPQHF. The CDR3 DNA is TGTGCCAGCAGTTTCCTTAGTCAGCCCCAGCATTTT.

The chain is built from TRBV4-2 and TRBJ1-2, with 9 bases that match TRBD1. With V trimmed by 4 bases and J by 5 bases, 2 bases remained unmatched. The CDR3 loop spans 13 amino acids. The V gene's germline CDR1 is LGHNA and CDR2 YNFKEQ. Here the CDR3 DNA reads TGTGCCAGCAGCCGGGACAGGGATTATGGCTACACCTTC. The encoded protein is CASSRDRDYGYTF.

In its sample, this clone was seen once. The V call is TRBV15, the J call TRBJ1-3, with 9 bases lining up with TRBD1. Germline CDR1 reads LNHNV; CDR2 reads YYDKDF (reference sequence). The CDR3 consists of 18 residues. The junction had 7 bases not matched to a gene; V was cut back by 1 base and J by 0 bases. This chain's CDR3 is CATSRVSQGATSGNTIYF. The CDR3 region has the DNA TGTGCCACCAGCAGAGTATCACAGGGGGCAACCTCTGGAAACACCATATATTTT.

In this sample, this clone turned up a few times. The chain combines TRBV11-3 with TRBJ1-1; D unresolved. CDR1 and CDR2 from the germline V gene are SGHNT and YENEEA. The CDR3 loop spans 15 amino acids. V gave up 0 bases and J gave up 3 bases, with 11 bases separating them. The DNA of the CDR3 is TGTGCCAGCAGCTTAGATCACGGTAGGGACACTGAAGCTTTCTTT. This sequence encodes CASSLDHGRDTEAFF.

The rearrangement joins TRBV5-6 to TRBJ2-3; D perhaps matches TRBD1 (6 bases). The V end was cut by 0 bases, the J end by 4 bases, with 9 bases between. The CDR3 covers 14 residues. CDR1 is SGHDT, CDR2 YYEEEE, per germline. CDR3 nucleotides: TGTGCCAGCAGCTTGGGCAGGGGTCCAGATACGCAGTATTTT. Translation: CASSLGRGPDTQYF.

The chain recombines TRBV19 with TRBJ1-1; weak D call: TRBD1 (5 bases). The CDR3 has 14 amino acids. Trimming removed 5 bases at V and 1 base at J, with 11 bases between. Germline V lookup: CDR1 LNHDA, CDR2 SQIVND (reference sequence). Here the CDR3 reads CASSLDTRNTEAFF. DNA for the CDR3: TGTGCCAGTAGTCTGGACACCAGGAACACTGAAGCTTTCTTT. The variable domain in full, completed from reference TRBV19 and TRBJ1-1, reads DGGITQSPKYLFRKEGQNVTLSCEQNLNHDAMYWYRQDPGQGLRLIYYSQIVNDFQKGDIAEGYSVSREKKESFPLTVTSAQKNPTAFYLCASSLDTRNTEAFFGQGTRLTVV.

This chain connects TRBV30 to TRBJ1-1; D is unresolved. The V end was cut by 2 bases, the J end by 0 bases, with 7 bases between. The germline V gene has CDR1 GTSNPN and CDR2 SVGIG (reference sequence). The CDR3 extends over 13 amino acids. CDR3 loop: CAWSQILNTEAFF. CDR3 nucleotides: TGTGCCTGGAGTCAGATTTTGAACACTGAAGCTTTCTTT.

The chain uses TRBV10-2 and TRBJ2-7; 12 bases match TRBD2. V dropped 6 bases and J dropped 5; count of bases not matched to a gene: 5. Germline CDR1 reads WSHSY; CDR2 reads SAAADI. CDR3 size: 14 residues. As DNA, the CDR3 is TGCGCCAGCAGGACTAGCGGGGGACCCGACGAGCAGTACTTC. Residues: CASRTSGGPDEQYF.

Note on this clone: Relative to the germline gene, one junction end is altered; a read error may explain this. The genes are TRBV6-1 and TRBJ1-6; the match to TRBD1 covers 8 bases. Germline CDR1 MNHNS, CDR2 SASEGT. The CDR3 totals 15 residues. DNA of the CDR3: TGTGCCGGCAGTGAAACACAGGGGGAGGATTCACCCCTCCACTTT. Residues: CAGSETQGEDSPLHF.

The chain combines TRBV5-4 with TRBJ2-5, with 14 positions matching TRBD2. There are 17 residues in the CDR3. The J segment lost 4 bases and the V segment lost 4 bases, leaving 9 bases of the junction unmatched. From germline, CDR1 is SGHNT and CDR2 YYREEE (reference sequence). In nucleotides, the CDR3 is TGTGCCAGCAGCCAGACTAGCGGGGGGGCAAGGGGAGAGACCCAGTACTTC. Its protein is CASSQTSGGARGETQYF. Supplemented by reference TRBV5-4 and TRBJ2-5, the full variable domain reads ETGVTQSPTHLIKTRGQQVTLRCSSQSGHNTVSWYQQALGQGPQFIFQYYREEENGRGNFPPRFSGLQFPNYSSELNVNALELDDSALYLCASSQTSGGARGETQYFGPGTRLLVL.

This clone has more than one count but fewer than ten. This chain joins TRBV27 and TRBJ1-2; 8 positions agree with TRBD1. With V trimmed by 6 bases and J by 7 bases, 13 bases remained unmatched. Germline lookup yields CDR1 MNHEY and CDR2 SMNVEV (reference sequence). The CDR3 extends over 15 amino acids. This chain's CDR3 is CASRGTGGELSGYTF. CDR3 in DNA: TGTGCCAGCAGAGGCACAGGGGGGGAATTGAGTGGCTACACCTTC.

The V gene is TRBV18, the J gene TRBJ2-6, with TRBD1 matching over 7 bases. V dropped 5 bases and J dropped 0; count of bases not matched to a gene: 10. This CDR3 is 18 amino acids long. Germline CDR1 and CDR2: KGHSH and LQKENI. CDR3 nucleotide sequence: TGTGCCAGCTCAAGATCCGGGACAGCCCGCTCTGGGGCCAACGTCCTGACTTTC. Amino acid sequence: CASSRSGTARSGANVLTF.

The chain joins TRBV2 to TRBJ2-5; a possible D gene is TRBD2 (5 bases). Germline V CDR1 and CDR2: SNHLY, FYNNEI. Trimming removed 4 bases at V and 4 bases at J, with 16 bases between. CDR3 size: 15 residues. The CDR3 DNA reads as TGTGCCAGCAGTGCCACTGTAAGAGGGCGAGAGACCCAGTACTTC. This codes for CASSATVRGRETQYF.

The genes are TRBV29-1 and TRBJ1-3; 8 bases agree with TRBD1. Germline CDR1 and CDR2: SQVTM and ANQGSEA. This CDR3 has 13 amino acids. The V gene end was trimmed by 4 bases and the J gene end by 6 bases; junction bases not matched to a gene: 5. The CDR3 spells CSVAQGAVNTIYF. CDR3 bases: TGCAGCGTTGCTCAGGGGGCGGTAAACACCATATATTTT.

The chain couples TRBV5-4 to TRBJ2-1; D could derive from TRBD1 or TRBD2 (5 bases each). V lost 5 bases and J lost 10, with 16 bases in between. The CDR3 has 13 amino acids. CDR1 and CDR2 from the germline V gene are SGHNT and YYREEE (reference sequence). CDR3 region: CASRVQGANEQFF. CDR3 in DNA: TGTGCCAGCAGGGTCCAGGGAGCCAACGAGCAGTTCTTC.